The source of this T cell receptor (beta chain) is a study of T cell responses to AZD1222 COVID-19 vaccine. Assay used: immunoSEQ multiplex PCR; TCRdb lists only in-frame clones, some missing. The repertoire consists of 53,000 or so clones, with approximately 89% occurring once and the leading ten covering about 20%. J gave up 4 bases and V 3 bases, and 5 bases lay outside the gene matches. The length of the CDR3 is 16 residues. Germline V CDR1 and CDR2: LGHDT, YNNKEL (reference sequence). This clone turned up a few times. The sample consisted of peripheral blood, taken on day 0 of MenACWY control vaccination. This receptor was identified in an adult in good health. The chain combines TRBV3-1 (or the pseudogene TRBV3-2) with TRBJ2-2; 10 bases map to TRBD2. This chain's CDR3 is CASSQGTSEITGELFF. CDR3 sequence (DNA): TGTGCCAGCAGCCAGGGGACTAGCGAGATCACCGGGGAGCTGTTTTTT.